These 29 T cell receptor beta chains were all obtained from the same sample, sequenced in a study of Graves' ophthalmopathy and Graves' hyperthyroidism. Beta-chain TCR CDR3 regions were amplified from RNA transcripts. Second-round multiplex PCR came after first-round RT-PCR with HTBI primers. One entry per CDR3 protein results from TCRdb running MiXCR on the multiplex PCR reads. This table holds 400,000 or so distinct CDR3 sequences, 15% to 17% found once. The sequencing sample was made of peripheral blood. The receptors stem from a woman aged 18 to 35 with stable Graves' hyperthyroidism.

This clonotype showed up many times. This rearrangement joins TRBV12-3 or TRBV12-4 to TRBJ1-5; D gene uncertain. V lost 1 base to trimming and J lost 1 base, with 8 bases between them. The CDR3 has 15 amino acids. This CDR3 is CASSLGERSNQPQHF. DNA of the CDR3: TGTGCCAGCAGTTTAGGGGAAAGGAGCAATCAGCCCCAGCATTTT.

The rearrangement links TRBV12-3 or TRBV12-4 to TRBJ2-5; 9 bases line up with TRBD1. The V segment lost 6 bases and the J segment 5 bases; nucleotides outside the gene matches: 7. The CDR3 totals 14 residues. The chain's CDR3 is CASSKDRGKETQYF. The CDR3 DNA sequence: TGTGCCAGCAGCAAGGACAGGGGAAAGGAGACCCAGTACTTC.

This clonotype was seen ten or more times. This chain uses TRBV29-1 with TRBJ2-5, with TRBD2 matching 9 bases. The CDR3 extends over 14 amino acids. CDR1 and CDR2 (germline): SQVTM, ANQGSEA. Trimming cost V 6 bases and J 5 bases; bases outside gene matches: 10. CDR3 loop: CSVLGTSLSETQYF. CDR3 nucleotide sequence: TGCAGCGTCCTTGGGACTAGCCTTTCGGAGACCCAGTACTTC.

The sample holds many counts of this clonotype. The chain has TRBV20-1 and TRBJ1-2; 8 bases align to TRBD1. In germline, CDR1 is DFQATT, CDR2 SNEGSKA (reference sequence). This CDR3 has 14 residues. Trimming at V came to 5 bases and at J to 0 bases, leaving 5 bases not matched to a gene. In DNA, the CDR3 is TGCAGTGCTTTACCACAGGGGGCTAACTATGGCTACACCTTC. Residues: CSALPQGANYGYTF.

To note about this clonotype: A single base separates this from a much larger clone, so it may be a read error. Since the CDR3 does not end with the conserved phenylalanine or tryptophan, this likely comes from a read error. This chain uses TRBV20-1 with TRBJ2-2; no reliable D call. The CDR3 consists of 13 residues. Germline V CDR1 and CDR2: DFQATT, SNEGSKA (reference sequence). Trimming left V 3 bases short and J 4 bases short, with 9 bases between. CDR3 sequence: CSASLPPTGELFL. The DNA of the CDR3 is TGCAGTGCTAGCCTTCCCCCCACCGGGGAGCTGTTTTTG.

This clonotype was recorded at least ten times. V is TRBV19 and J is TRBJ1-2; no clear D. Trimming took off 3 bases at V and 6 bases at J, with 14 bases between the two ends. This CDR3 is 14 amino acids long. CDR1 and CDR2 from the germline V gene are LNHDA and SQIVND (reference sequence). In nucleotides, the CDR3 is TGTGCCAGTAGTATCATCCCGGGTTCGCATGGCTACACCTTC. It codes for CASSIIPGSHGYTF.

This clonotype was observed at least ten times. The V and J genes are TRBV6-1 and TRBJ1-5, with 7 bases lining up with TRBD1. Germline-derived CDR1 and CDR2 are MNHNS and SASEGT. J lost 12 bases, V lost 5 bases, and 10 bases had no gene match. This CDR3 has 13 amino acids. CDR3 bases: TGTGCCAGCAGTCGTGGGACAGTTGGGGACCAGCATTTT. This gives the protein CASSRGTVGDQHF.

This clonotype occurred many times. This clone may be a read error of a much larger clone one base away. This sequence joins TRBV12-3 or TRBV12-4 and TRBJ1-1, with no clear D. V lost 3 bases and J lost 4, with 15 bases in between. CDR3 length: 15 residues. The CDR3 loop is CASSFSGRMSTEAFF. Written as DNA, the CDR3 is TGTGCCAGCAGTTTTTCTGGACGGATGAGCACTGAAGCTTTCTTT.

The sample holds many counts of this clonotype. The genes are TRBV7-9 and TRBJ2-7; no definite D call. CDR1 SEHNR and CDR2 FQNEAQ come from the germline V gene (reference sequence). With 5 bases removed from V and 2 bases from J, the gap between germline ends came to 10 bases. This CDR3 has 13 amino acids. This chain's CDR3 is CASSLPGPYEQYF. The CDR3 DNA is TGTGCCAGCAGCCTCCCGGGCCCCTACGAGCAGTACTTC.

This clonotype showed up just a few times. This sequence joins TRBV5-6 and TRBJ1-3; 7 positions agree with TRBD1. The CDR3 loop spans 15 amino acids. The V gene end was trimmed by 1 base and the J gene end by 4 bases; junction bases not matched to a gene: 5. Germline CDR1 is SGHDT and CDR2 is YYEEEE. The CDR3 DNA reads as TGTGCCAGCAGCTTGAGACAGGGCTACGGAAACACCATATATTTT. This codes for CASSLRQGYGNTIYF.

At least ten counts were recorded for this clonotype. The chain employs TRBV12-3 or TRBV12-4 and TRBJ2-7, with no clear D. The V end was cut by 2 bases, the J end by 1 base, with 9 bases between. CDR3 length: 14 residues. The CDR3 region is CASSLLSGSYEQYF. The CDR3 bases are TGTGCCAGCAGTTTATTATCAGGTTCCTACGAGCAGTACTTC.

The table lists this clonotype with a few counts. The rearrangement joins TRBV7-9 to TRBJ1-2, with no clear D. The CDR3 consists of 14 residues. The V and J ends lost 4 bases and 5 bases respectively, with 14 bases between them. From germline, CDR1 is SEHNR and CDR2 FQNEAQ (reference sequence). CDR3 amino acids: CASSSRAGPYGYTF. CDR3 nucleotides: TGTGCCAGCAGCTCCCGGGCGGGTCCTTATGGCTACACCTTC.

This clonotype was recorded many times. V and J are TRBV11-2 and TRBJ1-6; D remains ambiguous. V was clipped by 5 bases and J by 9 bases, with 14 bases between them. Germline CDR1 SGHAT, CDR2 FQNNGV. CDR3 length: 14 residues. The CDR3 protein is CASSPGRESSPLHF. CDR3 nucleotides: TGTGCCAGCAGCCCAGGACGGGAAAGTTCACCCCTCCACTTT.

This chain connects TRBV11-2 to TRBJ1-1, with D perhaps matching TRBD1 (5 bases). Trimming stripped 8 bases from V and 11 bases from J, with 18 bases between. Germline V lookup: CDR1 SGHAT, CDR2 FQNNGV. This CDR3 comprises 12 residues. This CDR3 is CASRLGTVSAFF. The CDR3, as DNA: TGTGCCAGCCGGTTGGGGACGGTTTCGGCTTTCTTT.

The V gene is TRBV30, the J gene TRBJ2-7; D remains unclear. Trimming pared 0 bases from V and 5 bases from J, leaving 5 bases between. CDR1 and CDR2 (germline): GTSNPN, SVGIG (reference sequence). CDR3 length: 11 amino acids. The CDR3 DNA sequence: TGTGCCTGGAGTGTAGCCCACGAGCAGTACTTC. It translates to CAWSVAHEQYF.

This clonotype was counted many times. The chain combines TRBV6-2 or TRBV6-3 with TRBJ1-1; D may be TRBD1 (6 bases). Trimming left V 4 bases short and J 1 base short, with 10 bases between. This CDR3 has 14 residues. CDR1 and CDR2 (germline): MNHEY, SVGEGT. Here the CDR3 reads CASSLQGKNTEAFF. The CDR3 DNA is TGTGCCAGCAGTTTACAGGGCAAGAACACTGAAGCTTTCTTT.

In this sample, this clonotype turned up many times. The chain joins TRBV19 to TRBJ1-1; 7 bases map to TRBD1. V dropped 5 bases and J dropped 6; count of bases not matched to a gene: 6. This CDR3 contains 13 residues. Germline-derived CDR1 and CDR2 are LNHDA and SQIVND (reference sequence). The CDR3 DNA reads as TGTGCCAGTAGTTCTTTGGGGACAGCTGAAGCTTTCTTT. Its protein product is CASSSLGTAEAFF.

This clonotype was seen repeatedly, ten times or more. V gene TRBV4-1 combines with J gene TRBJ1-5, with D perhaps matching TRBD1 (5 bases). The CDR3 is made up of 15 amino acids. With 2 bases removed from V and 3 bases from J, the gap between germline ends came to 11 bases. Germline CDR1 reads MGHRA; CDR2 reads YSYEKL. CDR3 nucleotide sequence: TGCGCCAGCAGCCAAACGGGACTCCTCAATCAGCCCCAGCATTTT. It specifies CASSQTGLLNQPQHF.

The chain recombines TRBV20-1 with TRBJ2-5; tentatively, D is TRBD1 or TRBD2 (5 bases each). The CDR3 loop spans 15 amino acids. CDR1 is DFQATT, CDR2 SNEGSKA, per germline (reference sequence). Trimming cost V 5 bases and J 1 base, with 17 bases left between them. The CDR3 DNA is TGCAGTGCTGGGCACACCGGGACCCGCCAAGAGACCCAGTACTTC. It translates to CSAGHTGTRQETQYF.

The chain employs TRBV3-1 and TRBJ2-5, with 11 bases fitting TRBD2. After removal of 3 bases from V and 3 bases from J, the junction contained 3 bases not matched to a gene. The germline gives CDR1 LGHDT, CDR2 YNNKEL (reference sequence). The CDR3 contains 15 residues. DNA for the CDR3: TGTGCCAGCAGCCACGGGGGACTAGCGGAAGAGACCCAGTACTTC. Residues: CASSHGGLAEETQYF.

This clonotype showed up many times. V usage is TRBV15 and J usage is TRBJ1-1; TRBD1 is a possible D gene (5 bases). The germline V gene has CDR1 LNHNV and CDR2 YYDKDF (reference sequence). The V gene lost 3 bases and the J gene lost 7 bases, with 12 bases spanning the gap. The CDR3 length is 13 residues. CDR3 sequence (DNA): TGTGCCACCAGCAGGCAGGGTATAAATGAAGCTTTCTTT. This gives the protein CATSRQGINEAFF.

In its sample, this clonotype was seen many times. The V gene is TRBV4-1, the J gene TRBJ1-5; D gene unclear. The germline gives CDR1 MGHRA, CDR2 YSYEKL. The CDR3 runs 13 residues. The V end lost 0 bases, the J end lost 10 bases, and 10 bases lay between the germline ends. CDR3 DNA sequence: TGCGCCAGCAGCCAAGACGGACGGGGACCCCAGCATTTT. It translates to CASSQDGRGPQHF.

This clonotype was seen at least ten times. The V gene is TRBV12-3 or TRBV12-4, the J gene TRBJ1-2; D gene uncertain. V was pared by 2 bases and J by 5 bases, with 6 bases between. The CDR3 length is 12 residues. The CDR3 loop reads CASSLRVYGYTF. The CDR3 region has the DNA TGTGCCAGCAGTTTACGGGTGTATGGCTACACCTTC.

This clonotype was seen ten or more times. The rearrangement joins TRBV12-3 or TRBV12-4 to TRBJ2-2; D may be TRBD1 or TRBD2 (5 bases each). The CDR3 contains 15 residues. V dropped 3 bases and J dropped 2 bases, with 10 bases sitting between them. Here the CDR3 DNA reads TGTGCCAGCAGTTTCCGGGGCATAAACACCGGGGAGCTGTTTTTT. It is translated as CASSFRGINTGELFF.

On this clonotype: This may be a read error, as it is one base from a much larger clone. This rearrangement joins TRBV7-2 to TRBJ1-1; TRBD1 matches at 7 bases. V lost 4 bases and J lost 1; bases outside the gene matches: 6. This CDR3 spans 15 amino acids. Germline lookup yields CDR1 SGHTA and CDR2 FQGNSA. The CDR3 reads CASSSTGTENTEAFF. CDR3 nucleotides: TGTGCCAGCAGCTCTACCGGGACAGAGAACACTGAAGCTTTCTTT.

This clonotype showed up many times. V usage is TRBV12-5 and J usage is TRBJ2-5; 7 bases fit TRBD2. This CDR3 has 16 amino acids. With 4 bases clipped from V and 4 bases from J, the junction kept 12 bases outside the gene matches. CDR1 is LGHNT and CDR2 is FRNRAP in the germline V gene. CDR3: CASGSGLTGGGETQYF. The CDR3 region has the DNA TGTGCTAGTGGTTCGGGACTAACTGGTGGGGGAGAGACCCAGTACTTC.

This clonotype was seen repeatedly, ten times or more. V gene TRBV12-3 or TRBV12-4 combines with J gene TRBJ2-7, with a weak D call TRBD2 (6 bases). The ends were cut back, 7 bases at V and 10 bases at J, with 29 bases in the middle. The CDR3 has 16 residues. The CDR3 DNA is TGTGCCAGCACCTCCCTCACGGGACTGCCACCTTCGAAACAGTACTTC. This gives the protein CASTSLTGLPPSKQYF.

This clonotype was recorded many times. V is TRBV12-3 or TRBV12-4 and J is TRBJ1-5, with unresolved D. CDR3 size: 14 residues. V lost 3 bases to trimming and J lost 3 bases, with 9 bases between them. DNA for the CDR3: TGTGCCAGCAGTTTTCAGACCGCCAATCAGCCCCAGCATTTT. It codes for CASSFQTANQPQHF.

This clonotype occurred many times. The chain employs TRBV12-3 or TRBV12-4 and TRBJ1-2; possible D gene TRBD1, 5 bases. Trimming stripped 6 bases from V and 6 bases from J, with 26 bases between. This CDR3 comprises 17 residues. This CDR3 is CASRVAGARGIGNGYTF. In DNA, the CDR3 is TGTGCCAGCAGGGTGGCGGGTGCTAGGGGTATTGGAAATGGCTACACCTTC.